This entry lists 10 T cell receptor beta chains sequenced from one sample in a study of cytomegalovirus exposure and HLA in healthy donors. 13 Jbeta primers and 60 Vbeta primers were used for the PCR. TCRdb's table, derived via immunoSEQ multiplex PCR, lists solely in-frame clones and lacks some. Among 95,000 to 150,000 clones listed, about three quarters were seen once. Sequenced: PBMCs. These receptors originate from a man between 25 and 39 years old in good health and CMV-seronegative.

The chain couples TRBV4-2 to TRBJ2-3; possibly TRBD2 for D (5 bases). The CDR3 sequence is 13 residues long. From germline, CDR1 is LGHNA and CDR2 YNFKEQ. V shed 4 bases and J shed 5 bases, with 10 bases lying between them. CDR3 region: CASSLRRVDTQYF. The CDR3 bases are TGTGCCAGCAGCCTTAGGCGGGTAGATACGCAGTATTTT.

The gene calls are TRBV28 and TRBJ2-5; 9 bases are shared with TRBD2. The tail of the sequence fits TRBJ2-7 better, so the J call may be wrong. This CDR3 comprises 15 residues. Germline CDR1 is MDHEN and CDR2 is SYDVKM. Here the CDR3 DNA reads TGTGCCAGCCGAAGGTTAGCGGGGGCAGTATACGAGCAGTACTTC. It is translated as CASRRLAGAVYEQYF.

This clone was counted a single time. The V call is TRBV4-1, the J call TRBJ2-7; TRBD2 might be the D (6 bases). This CDR3 spans 15 amino acids. CDR1 is MGHRA and CDR2 is YSYEKL in the germline V gene. V shed 6 bases and J shed 2 bases, with 17 bases lying between them. CDR3 region: CASSPGSGLAYEQYF. CDR3 coding DNA: TGCGCCAGCAGTCCTGGCAGCGGGTTAGCCTACGAGCAGTACTTC.

V is TRBV5-6 and J is TRBJ2-2, with 8 bases lining up with TRBD2. In germline, CDR1 is SGHDT, CDR2 YYEEEE. This CDR3 has 15 residues. Trimming removed 4 bases from V and 6 bases from J; junction bases left unmatched: 8. As DNA, the CDR3 is TGTGCCAGCAGCCGGGAGGGGGGCCTCCCCGGGGAGCTGTTTTTT. Its translation: CASSREGGLPGELFF.

The V and J genes are TRBV7-2 and TRBJ2-7; D is uncertain. The CDR3 length is 14 residues. V was clipped by 1 base and J by 3 bases, with 10 bases between them. Germline V CDR1 and CDR2: SGHTA, FQGNSA. The CDR3: CASSLVPGFYEQYF. The DNA of the CDR3 is TGTGCCAGCAGCTTAGTCCCAGGTTTCTACGAGCAGTACTTC. Looking up the rest from reference TRBV7-2 and TRBJ2-7 gives the full variable domain: GAGVSQSPSNKVTEKGKDVELRCDPISGHTALYWYRQSLGQGLEFLIYFQGNSAPDKSGLPSDRFSAERTGGSVSTLTIQRTQQEDSAVYLCASSLVPGFYEQYFGPGTRLTVT.

The chain joins TRBV5-1 to TRBJ1-1; TRBD1 is a possible D gene (5 bases). Germline lookup yields CDR1 SGHRS and CDR2 YFSETQ. Trimming took off 3 bases at V and 0 bases at J, with 12 bases between the two ends. CDR3 length: 15 amino acids. The CDR3 DNA sequence: TGCGCCAGCAGCTCCTCCGGGACTCTGAACACTGAAGCTTTCTTT. This sequence encodes CASSSSGTLNTEAFF.

The J gene is TRBJ1-6, the V gene TRBV4-3, with 11 nucleotides matching TRBD1. The CDR3 has 18 amino acids. The germline gives CDR1 LGHNA, CDR2 YSLEER. Trimming at V came to 0 bases and at J to 7 bases, leaving 8 bases not matched to a gene. CDR3 in DNA: TGCGCCAGCAGCCAAGATCTACGGACAGGGGGCGTGAATTCACCCCTCCACTTT. Translated, it gives CASSQDLRTGGVNSPLHF.

About this clone itself: Other DNA sequences from this sample encode an identical CDR3 as well. V gene TRBV2 combines with J gene TRBJ1-5; TRBD1 might be the D (5 bases). Trimming removed 6 bases from V and 5 bases from J, with 11 bases in between. Germline-derived CDR1 and CDR2 are SNHLY and FYNNEI. CDR3 length: 13 residues. DNA for the CDR3: TGTGCCAGCAGAGAGCAGGGTTATCAGCCCCAGCATTTT. Protein sequence: CASREQGYQPQHF.

The sample holds a few counts of this clone. The chain uses TRBV4-3 and TRBJ2-1, with a possible D match to TRBD2 (6 bases). The V end was cut by 1 base, the J end by 2 bases, with 12 bases between. There are 16 residues in the CDR3. Germline V gene lookup returns CDR1 LGHNA and CDR2 YSLEER. The CDR3 protein is CASSQGRGTPYNEQFF. DNA for the CDR3: TGCGCCAGCAGCCAAGGACGCGGGACGCCCTACAATGAGCAGTTCTTC.

This chain connects TRBV15 to TRBJ1-1; TRBD1 matches 10 bases. Trimming at V came to 0 bases and at J to 5 bases, leaving 3 bases not matched to a gene. The CDR3 contains 15 residues. Germline CDR1 reads LNHNV; CDR2 reads YYDKDF (reference sequence). In DNA, the CDR3 is TGTGCCACCAGCAGAGAGACAGGGGGCGGAACTGAAGCTTTCTTT. It codes for CATSRETGGGTEAFF.